This TCR beta chain was found in a study of beta chain features in type 1 diabetes. Study in general: On cell yields, gender and age, patients and healthy donors were similar.

Sequenced material consisted of expressed TCRB transcripts (all of the isolated RNA was reverse transcribed). The table came from immunoSEQ multiplex PCR; TCRdb's copy has only in-frame clones and leaves some out. The sample lists 680,000 or so clones; around an eighth were seen once. Approximately 0.11 L of blood, on average, came from one heparinised draw per donor. This clone was seen a handful of times. Its antigen is currently unknown. The length of the CDR3 is 12 residues. Germline values: CDR1 GTSNPN, CDR2 SVGIG (reference sequence). The J segment lost 12 bases and the V segment lost 3 bases, leaving 11 bases of the junction unmatched. Study outcomes and limitations: All four CD4+ subsets of Type 1 diabetes patients contained TCRB CDR3s that were moderately but significantly shorter. A pattern of fewer insertions and more deletions at VDJ junctions was seen in type 1 diabetes patients. For TCRB rearrangement, an influence of HLA type remained unresolved here.

Sequencing was carried out using naive CD4+ T cells from blood. The sequence derives from a man aged 18 to 29 with type 1 diabetes. This chain joins TRBV30 and TRBJ2-7; 7 nucleotides match TRBD2. CDR3 DNA sequence: TGTGCCTGGAGGCTCCGGGGGGACTCTGGGTACTTC. Amino acids: CAWRLRGDSGYF.